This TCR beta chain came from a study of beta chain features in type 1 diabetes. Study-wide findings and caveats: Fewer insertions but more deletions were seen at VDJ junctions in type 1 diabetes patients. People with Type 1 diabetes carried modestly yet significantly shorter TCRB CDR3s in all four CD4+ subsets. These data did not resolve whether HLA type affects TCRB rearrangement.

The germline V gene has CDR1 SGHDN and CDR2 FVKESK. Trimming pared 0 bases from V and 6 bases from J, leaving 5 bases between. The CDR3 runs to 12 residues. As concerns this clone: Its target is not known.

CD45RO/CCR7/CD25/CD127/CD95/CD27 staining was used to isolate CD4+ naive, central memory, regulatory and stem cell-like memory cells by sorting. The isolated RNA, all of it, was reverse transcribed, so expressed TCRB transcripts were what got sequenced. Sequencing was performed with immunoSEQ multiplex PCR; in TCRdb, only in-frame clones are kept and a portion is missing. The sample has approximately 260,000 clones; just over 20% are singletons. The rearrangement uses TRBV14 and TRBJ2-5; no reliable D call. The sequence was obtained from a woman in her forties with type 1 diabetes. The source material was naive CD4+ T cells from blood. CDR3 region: CASSQEAKTQYF. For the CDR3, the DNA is TGTGCCAGCAGCCAAGAGGCAAAGACCCAGTACTTC.